The rows below give T cell receptor beta chains drawn from one sample of a study of T cells in Graves' hyperthyroidism and ophthalmopathy. TCRdb called the multiplex PCR reads again in MiXCR, with one record for every CDR3 protein. The sample holds 650,000 to 850,000 distinct CDR3 sequences, around 20% seen once. The specimen sequenced was blood. The receptor set was obtained from a woman in her fifties or sixties with Graves' hyperthyroidism that later progressed to Graves' ophthalmopathy. The CDR3 runs from the conserved cysteine through the conserved F or W. The order of the fields is clone size, D gene, V gene, J gene, CDR3 DNA, CDR3 protein. The D gene is left open where the match is weak. Not all rows give a size; the values are once, few, many and, for expanded clones, a class.

abundance: many; d_gene: .; v_gene: TRBV3-1; j_gene: TRBJ2-5; CDR3nt: TGTGCCAGCAGCAAAGTAGAGGAAGAGACCCAGTACTTC; CDR3aa: CASSKVEEETQYF
abundance: .; d_gene: TRBD1; v_gene: TRBV12-3/TRBV12-4; j_gene: TRBJ1-4; CDR3nt: TGTGCCAGCAGTTTCGGGACAGGGGATGAAAAACTGTTTTTT; CDR3aa: CASSFGTGDEKLFF
abundance: few; d_gene: .; v_gene: TRBV10-3; j_gene: TRBJ2-5; CDR3nt: TGTGCCATCAGTGAGTCACGGACCCTGTCGGGTACGAATGAAGAGACCCAGTACTTC; CDR3aa: CAISESRTLSGTNEETQYF
abundance: many; d_gene: .; v_gene: TRBV30; j_gene: TRBJ1-3; CDR3nt: TGTGCCTGGGACAACTCTGGAAACACCATATATTTT; CDR3aa: CAWDNSGNTIYF
abundance: .; d_gene: .; v_gene: TRBV18; j_gene: TRBJ1-4; CDR3nt: TGTGCCAGCTCCGACAGTCTGTCGAATGAAAAACTGTTTTTT; CDR3aa: CASSDSLSNEKLFF
abundance: few; d_gene: .; v_gene: TRBV27; j_gene: TRBJ1-6; CDR3nt: TGTGCCAGCAGTTTATCGACGCTTCGGTCTTCACCCCTCCACTTT; CDR3aa: CASSLSTLRSSPLHF
abundance: many; d_gene: .; v_gene: TRBV3-1; j_gene: TRBJ2-5; CDR3nt: TGTGCCGGAGGCCGGGGCCAAGAGACCCAGTACTTC; CDR3aa: CAGGRGQETQYF
abundance: few; d_gene: TRBD2; v_gene: TRBV15; j_gene: TRBJ2-1; CDR3nt: TGTGCCACCAGCCGGAGCGGGGTTTACAATGAGCAGTTCTTC; CDR3aa: CATSRSGVYNEQFF
abundance: many; d_gene: .; v_gene: TRBV11-2; j_gene: TRBJ2-7; CDR3nt: TGTGCCAGCAGCCCCCCAGGCCGTTTCTCCTACGAGCAGTACTTC; CDR3aa: CASSPPGRFSYEQYF
abundance: .; d_gene: TRBD2; v_gene: TRBV10-2; j_gene: TRBJ2-3; CDR3nt: TGCGCCAGCAGTGAGGGGCCAATTACGGGACTAGCGGAAAGCACAGATACGCAGTATTTT; CDR3aa: CASSEGPITGLAESTDTQYF
abundance: few; d_gene: TRBD1; v_gene: TRBV12-3/TRBV12-4; j_gene: TRBJ1-2; CDR3nt: TGTGCCAGCAGCAGGGGGCCTGGCTACACCTTC; CDR3aa: CASSRGPGYTF
abundance: few; d_gene: .; v_gene: TRBV7-9; j_gene: TRBJ1-2; CDR3nt: TGTGCCAGCAGCTTAGCCGCGGACGGAAGCCTTAACTATGGCTACACCTTC; CDR3aa: CASSLAADGSLNYGYTF
abundance: .; d_gene: TRBD1; v_gene: TRBV5-6; j_gene: TRBJ1-2; CDR3nt: TGTGCCAGCAGCTTGGCCCGGGACAGGGGACTCCTCTCCAATGGCTACACCTTC; CDR3aa: CASSLARDRGLLSNGYTF
abundance: few; d_gene: .; v_gene: TRBV6-1; j_gene: TRBJ1-5; CDR3nt: TGTGCCAGCAGTGGCCTTGTCACGGATCAGCCCCAGCATTTT; CDR3aa: CASSGLVTDQPQHF
abundance: many; d_gene: .; v_gene: TRBV20-1; j_gene: TRBJ1-2; CDR3nt: TGCAGTGCTTACTCGGGACGGCCTAACTATGGCTACACCTTC; CDR3aa: CSAYSGRPNYGYTF
abundance: many; d_gene: .; v_gene: TRBV5-5; j_gene: TRBJ1-5; CDR3nt: TGTGCCAGCAGCACGACGGATTATAGCAATCAGCCCCAGCATTTT; CDR3aa: CASSTTDYSNQPQHF
abundance: many; d_gene: TRBD1; v_gene: TRBV6-1; j_gene: TRBJ2-7; CDR3nt: TGTGCCAGCAGTCTACCCCCGGGACAGGGACGCAACGAGCAGTACTTC; CDR3aa: CASSLPPGQGRNEQYF
abundance: many; d_gene: TRBD2; v_gene: TRBV6-2/TRBV6-3; j_gene: TRBJ2-2; CDR3nt: TGTGCCAGCAGACCCTTTAAATTAGCGGGTGCGAACACCGGGGAGCTGTTTTTT; CDR3aa: CASRPFKLAGANTGELFF
abundance: .; d_gene: TRBD2; v_gene: TRBV7-3; j_gene: TRBJ2-5; CDR3nt: TGTGCCAGCAGCGCCACCAGGACTAGTTGGGAGACCCAGTACTTC; CDR3aa: CASSATRTSWETQYF
abundance: few; d_gene: .; v_gene: TRBV12-3/TRBV12-4; j_gene: TRBJ1-2; CDR3nt: TGTGCCAGCACTAGGGTGCTTAACTATGGCTACACCTTC; CDR3aa: CASTRVLNYGYTF
abundance: many; d_gene: TRBD1; v_gene: TRBV11-2; j_gene: TRBJ2-5; CDR3nt: TGTGCCAGCAGCGAGGGACAGACTCAGTACTTC; CDR3aa: CASSEGQTQYF
abundance: few; d_gene: .; v_gene: TRBV19; j_gene: TRBJ1-2; CDR3nt: TGTGCCAGTAGTATACGGGGCTATGGCTACACCTTC; CDR3aa: CASSIRGYGYTF
abundance: few; d_gene: .; v_gene: TRBV27; j_gene: TRBJ1-2; CDR3nt: TGTGCCAGCAGGGACGACACAGGGTCCAACTATGGCTACACCTTC; CDR3aa: CASRDDTGSNYGYTF
abundance: few; d_gene: TRBD2; v_gene: TRBV20-1; j_gene: TRBJ2-7; CDR3nt: TGCAGTGCTAGAGAAAGACTAGCGGGGGGTGACGAGCAGTACTTC; CDR3aa: CSARERLAGGDEQYF
abundance: .; d_gene: TRBD2; v_gene: TRBV20-1; j_gene: TRBJ2-3; CDR3nt: TGCAGTGCTAGAGATCGGATTAGCGGGGGGGCGGGCACAGATACGCAGTATTTT; CDR3aa: CSARDRISGGAGTDTQYF
abundance: few; d_gene: .; v_gene: TRBV5-6; j_gene: TRBJ1-2; CDR3nt: TGTGCCAGCAGCTTGGAGGTCGGTGACTACACCTTC; CDR3aa: CASSLEVGDYTF
abundance: few; d_gene: .; v_gene: TRBV5-1; j_gene: TRBJ2-3; CDR3nt: TGCGCCAGCAGCTTGGGGGACACAACAGATACGCAGTATTTT; CDR3aa: CASSLGDTTDTQYF
abundance: many; d_gene: TRBD2; v_gene: TRBV11-3; j_gene: TRBJ2-1; CDR3nt: TGTGCCAGCAGCTGGACTAGCGGGGGGGGCGAGCAGTTCTTC; CDR3aa: CASSWTSGGGEQFF
abundance: .; d_gene: .; v_gene: TRBV6-6; j_gene: TRBJ2-5; CDR3nt: TGTGCCAGCAGTTACTCCGGCCAAGAGACCCAGTACTTC; CDR3aa: CASSYSGQETQYF
abundance: many; d_gene: TRBD1; v_gene: TRBV20-1; j_gene: TRBJ2-7; CDR3nt: TGCAGTGCTACGAGGCGACAGGGGGCTGGGTACGAGCAGTACTTC; CDR3aa: CSATRRQGAGYEQYF
abundance: .; d_gene: .; v_gene: TRBV5-8; j_gene: TRBJ2-7; CDR3nt: TGTGCCAGCAGCTTGATCCGTTCAGGGGACGAGCAGTACTTC; CDR3aa: CASSLIRSGDEQYF
abundance: few; d_gene: .; v_gene: TRBV27; j_gene: TRBJ1-1; CDR3nt: TGTGCCAGCAGCCCCGTTAGGGTTGGTACTGAAGCTTTCTTT; CDR3aa: CASSPVRVGTEAFF
abundance: .; d_gene: .; v_gene: TRBV9; j_gene: TRBJ1-3; CDR3nt: TGTGCCAGCAGCTCCAGTACACAGGGAGGTCGGAACACCATATATTTT; CDR3aa: CASSSSTQGGRNTIYF
abundance: .; d_gene: .; v_gene: TRBV3-1; j_gene: TRBJ2-3; CDR3nt: TGTGCCAGCAGCCAACCGGGACTGGAGGGTGGGGGTACAGATACGCAGTATTTT; CDR3aa: CASSQPGLEGGGTDTQYF
abundance: .; d_gene: .; v_gene: TRBV19; j_gene: TRBJ2-1; CDR3nt: TGTGCCAGTAGTATAGATCGGCCCCCCAACAATGAGCAGTTCTTC; CDR3aa: CASSIDRPPNNEQFF
abundance: many; d_gene: .; v_gene: TRBV6-5; j_gene: TRBJ1-5; CDR3nt: TGTGCCAGCAGAACAGGTAATCAGCCCCAGCATTTT; CDR3aa: CASRTGNQPQHF